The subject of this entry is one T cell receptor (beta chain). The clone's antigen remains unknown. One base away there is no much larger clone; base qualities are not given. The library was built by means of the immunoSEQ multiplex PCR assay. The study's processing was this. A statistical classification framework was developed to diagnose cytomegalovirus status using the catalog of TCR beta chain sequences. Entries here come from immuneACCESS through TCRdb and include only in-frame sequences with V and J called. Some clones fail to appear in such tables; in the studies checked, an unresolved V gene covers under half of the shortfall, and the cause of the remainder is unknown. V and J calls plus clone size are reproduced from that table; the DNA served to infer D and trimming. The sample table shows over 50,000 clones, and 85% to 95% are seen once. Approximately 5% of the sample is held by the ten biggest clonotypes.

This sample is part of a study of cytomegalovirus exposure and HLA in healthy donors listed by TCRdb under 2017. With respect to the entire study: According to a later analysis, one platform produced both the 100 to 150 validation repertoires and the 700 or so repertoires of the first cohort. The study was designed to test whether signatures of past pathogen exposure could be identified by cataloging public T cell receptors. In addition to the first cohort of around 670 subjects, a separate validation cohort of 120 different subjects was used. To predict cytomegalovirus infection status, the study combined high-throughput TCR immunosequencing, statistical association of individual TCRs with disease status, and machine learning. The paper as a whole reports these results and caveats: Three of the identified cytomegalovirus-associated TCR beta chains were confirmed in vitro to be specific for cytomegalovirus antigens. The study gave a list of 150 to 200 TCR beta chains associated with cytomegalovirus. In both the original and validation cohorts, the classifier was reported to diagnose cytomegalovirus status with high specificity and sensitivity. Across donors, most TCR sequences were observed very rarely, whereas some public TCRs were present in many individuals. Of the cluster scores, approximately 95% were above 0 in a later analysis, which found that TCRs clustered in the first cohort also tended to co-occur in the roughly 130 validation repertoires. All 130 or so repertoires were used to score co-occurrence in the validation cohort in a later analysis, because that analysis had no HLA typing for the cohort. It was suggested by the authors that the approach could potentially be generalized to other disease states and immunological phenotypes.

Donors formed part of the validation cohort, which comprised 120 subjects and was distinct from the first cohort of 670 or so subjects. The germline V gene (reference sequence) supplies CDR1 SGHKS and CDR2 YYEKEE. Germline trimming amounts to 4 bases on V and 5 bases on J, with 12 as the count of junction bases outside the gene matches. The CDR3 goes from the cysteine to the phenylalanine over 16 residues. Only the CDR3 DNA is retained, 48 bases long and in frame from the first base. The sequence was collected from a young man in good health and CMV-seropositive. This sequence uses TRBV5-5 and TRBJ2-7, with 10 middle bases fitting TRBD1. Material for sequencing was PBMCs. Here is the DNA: TGTGCCAGCAGCCAAGACCCGGGACAGGGGTGGGACGAGCAGTACTTC. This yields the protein CASSQDPGQGWDEQYF.